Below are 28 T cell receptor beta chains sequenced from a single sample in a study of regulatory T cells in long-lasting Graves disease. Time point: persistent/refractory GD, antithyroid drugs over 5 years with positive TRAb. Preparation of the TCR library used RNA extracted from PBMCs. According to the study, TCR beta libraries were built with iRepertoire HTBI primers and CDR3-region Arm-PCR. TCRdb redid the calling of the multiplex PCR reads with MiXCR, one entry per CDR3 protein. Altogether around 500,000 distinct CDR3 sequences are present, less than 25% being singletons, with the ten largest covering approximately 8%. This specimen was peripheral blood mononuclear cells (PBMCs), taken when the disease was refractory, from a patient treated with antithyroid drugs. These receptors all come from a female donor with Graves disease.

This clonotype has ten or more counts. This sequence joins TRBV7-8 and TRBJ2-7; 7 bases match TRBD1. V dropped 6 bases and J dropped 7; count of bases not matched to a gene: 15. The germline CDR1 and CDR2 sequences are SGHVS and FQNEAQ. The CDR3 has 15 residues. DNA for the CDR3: TGTGCCAGCAGGCTTTTTGAGACAGGGAATTTGGAGCAGTACTTC. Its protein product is CASRLFETGNLEQYF.

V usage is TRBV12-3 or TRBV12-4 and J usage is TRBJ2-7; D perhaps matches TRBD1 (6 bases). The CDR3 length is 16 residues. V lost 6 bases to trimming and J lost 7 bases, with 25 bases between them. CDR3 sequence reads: CASRLRMGQGAFEQYF. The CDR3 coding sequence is TGTGCCAGCAGACTCCGGATGGGACAAGGGGCGTTTGAGCAGTACTTC.

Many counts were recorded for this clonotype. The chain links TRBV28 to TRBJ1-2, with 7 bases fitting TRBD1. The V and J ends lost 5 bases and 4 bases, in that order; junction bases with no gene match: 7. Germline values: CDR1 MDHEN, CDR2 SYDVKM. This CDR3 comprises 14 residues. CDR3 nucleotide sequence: TGTGCCAGCAGTCGAGGACAGGCGTCCTATGGCTACACCTTC. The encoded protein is CASSRGQASYGYTF.

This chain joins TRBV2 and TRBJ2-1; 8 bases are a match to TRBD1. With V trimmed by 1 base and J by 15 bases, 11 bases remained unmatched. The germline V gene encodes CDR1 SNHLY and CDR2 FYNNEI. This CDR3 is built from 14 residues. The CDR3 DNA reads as TGTGCCAGCAGTGAAGTATCGGGGACAGGTCGGCGGTTCTTC. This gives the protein CASSEVSGTGRRFF.

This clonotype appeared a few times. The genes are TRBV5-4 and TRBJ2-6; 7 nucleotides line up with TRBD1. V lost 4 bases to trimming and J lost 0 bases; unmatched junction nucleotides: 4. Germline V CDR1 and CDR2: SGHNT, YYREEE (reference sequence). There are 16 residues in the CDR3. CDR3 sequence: CASSSRQGSGANVLTF. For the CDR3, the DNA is TGTGCCAGCAGCAGCCGACAGGGCTCTGGGGCCAACGTCCTGACTTTC.

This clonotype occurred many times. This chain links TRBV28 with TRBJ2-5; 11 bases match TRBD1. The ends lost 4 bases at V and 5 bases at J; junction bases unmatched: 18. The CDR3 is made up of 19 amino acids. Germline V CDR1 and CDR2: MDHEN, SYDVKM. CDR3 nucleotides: TGTGCCAGCAGTTCCCAATCCGGGGGGGGACAGGGGGTGTGGGAGACCCAGTACTTC. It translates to CASSSQSGGGQGVWETQYF.

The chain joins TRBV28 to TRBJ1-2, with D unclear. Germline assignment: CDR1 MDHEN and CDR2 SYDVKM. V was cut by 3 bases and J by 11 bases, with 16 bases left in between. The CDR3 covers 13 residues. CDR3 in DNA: TGTGCCAGCAGTTTCCGGACGGACGAGCCGTACACCTTC. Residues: CASSFRTDEPYTF.

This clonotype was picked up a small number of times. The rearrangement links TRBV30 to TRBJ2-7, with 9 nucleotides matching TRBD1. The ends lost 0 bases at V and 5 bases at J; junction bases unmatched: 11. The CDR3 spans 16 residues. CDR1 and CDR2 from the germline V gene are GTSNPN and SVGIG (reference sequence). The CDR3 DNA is TGTGCCTGGAGTGTAAGGAAAGGGACAGGGATCGACGAGCAGTACTTC. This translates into CAWSVRKGTGIDEQYF.

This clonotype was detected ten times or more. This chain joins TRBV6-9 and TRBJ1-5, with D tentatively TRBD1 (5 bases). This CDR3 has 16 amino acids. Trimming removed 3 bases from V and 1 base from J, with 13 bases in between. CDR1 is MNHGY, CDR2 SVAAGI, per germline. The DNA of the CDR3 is TGTGCCAGCAGTTACCTCGGGGGAGGAAGCAATCAGCCCCAGCATTTT. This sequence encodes CASSYLGGGSNQPQHF.

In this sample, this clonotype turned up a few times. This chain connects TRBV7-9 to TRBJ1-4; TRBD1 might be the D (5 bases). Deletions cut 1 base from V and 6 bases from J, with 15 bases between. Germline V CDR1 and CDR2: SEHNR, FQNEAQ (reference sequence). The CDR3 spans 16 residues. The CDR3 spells CASSLVGYRTDEKLFF. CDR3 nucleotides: TGTGCCAGCAGCTTAGTTGGGTACAGGACGGATGAAAAACTGTTTTTT.

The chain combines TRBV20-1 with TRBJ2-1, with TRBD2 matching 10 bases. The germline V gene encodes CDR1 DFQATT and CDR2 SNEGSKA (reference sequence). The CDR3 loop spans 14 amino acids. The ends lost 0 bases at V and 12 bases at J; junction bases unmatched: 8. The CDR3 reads CSARDLAGVFGQFF. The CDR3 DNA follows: TGCAGTGCTAGAGATCTAGCGGGAGTTTTCGGGCAGTTCTTC.

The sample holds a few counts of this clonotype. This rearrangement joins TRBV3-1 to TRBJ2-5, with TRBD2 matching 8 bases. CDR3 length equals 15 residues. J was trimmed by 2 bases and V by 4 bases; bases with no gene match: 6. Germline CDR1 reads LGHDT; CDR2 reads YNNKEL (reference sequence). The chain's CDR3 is CASSPPLAGQETQYF. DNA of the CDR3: TGTGCCAGCAGCCCTCCATTAGCGGGACAAGAGACCCAGTACTTC.

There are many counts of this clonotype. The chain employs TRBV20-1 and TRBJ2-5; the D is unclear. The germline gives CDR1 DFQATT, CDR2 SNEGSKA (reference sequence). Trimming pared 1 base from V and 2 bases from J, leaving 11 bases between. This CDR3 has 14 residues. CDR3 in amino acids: CSARVARLQETQYF. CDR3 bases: TGCAGTGCTAGAGTGGCCAGGTTACAAGAGACCCAGTACTTC.

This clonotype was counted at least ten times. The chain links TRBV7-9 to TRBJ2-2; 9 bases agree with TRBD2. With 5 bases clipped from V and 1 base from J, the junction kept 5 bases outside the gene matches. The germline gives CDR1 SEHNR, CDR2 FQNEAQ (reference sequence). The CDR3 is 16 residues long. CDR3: CASSLLTSGNTGELFF. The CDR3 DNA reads TGTGCCAGCAGCCTCCTGACTAGCGGGAACACCGGGGAGCTGTTTTTT.

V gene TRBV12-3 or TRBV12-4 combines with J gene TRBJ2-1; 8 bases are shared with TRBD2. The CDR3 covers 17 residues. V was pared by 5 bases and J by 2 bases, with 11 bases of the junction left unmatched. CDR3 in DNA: TGTGCCAGCAGTCCCCCGGGTAGCGGGAACCCCTACAATGAGCAGTTCTTC. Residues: CASSPPGSGNPYNEQFF.

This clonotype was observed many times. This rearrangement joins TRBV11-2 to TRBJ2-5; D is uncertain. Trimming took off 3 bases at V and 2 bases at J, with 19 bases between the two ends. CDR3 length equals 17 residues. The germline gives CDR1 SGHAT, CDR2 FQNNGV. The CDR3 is CASSFRPLANPQETQYF. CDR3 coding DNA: TGTGCCAGCAGCTTCAGGCCGTTGGCGAACCCTCAAGAGACCCAGTACTTC.

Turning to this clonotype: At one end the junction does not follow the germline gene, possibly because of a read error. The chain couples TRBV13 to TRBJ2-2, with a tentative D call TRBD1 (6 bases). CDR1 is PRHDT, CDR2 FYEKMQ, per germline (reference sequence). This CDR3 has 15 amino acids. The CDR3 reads CASSFTGSNTGELFF. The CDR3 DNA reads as TGCGCCAGCAGCTTCACAGGGTCGAACACCGGGGAGCTGTTTTTT.

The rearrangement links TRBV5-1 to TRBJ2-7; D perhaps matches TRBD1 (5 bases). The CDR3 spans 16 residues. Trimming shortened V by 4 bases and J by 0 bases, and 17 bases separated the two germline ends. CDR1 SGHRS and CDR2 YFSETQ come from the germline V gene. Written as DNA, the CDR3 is TGCGCCAGCAGCACTCCAGGGATGCAGAGCTCCTACGAGCAGTACTTC. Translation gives CASSTPGMQSSYEQYF.

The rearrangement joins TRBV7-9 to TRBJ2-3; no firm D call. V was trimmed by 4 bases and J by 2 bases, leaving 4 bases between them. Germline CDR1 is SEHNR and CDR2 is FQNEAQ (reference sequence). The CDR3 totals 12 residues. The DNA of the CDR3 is TGTGCCAGCAGCTCGTTCACAGATACGCAGTATTTT. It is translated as CASSSFTDTQYF.

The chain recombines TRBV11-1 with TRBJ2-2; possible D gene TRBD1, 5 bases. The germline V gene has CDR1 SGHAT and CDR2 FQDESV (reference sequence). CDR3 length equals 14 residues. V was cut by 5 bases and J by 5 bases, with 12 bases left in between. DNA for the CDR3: TGTGCCAGCAGCGCAATGGGGCTTACCGGGGAGCTGTTTTTT. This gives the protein CASSAMGLTGELFF.

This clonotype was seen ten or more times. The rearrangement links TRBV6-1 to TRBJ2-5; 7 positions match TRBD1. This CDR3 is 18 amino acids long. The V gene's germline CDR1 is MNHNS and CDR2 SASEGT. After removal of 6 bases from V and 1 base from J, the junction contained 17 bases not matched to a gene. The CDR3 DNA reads TGTGCCAGCAGGAAAGTAACAGGGGCCCTCGGTACCCAAGAGACCCAGTACTTC. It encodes CASRKVTGALGTQETQYF.

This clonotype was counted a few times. The CDR3, as DNA: TGTGCCAGCAGTTACTCGGCCGTAGGGGGCTACACCTTC. Amino acids: CASSYSAVGGYTF. The V call is TRBV6-5, the J call TRBJ1-2; D gene unclear. This CDR3 is 13 amino acids long. Trimming pared 0 bases from V and 8 bases from J, leaving 10 bases between. Germline V gene lookup returns CDR1 MNHEY and CDR2 SVGAGI.

CDR3 residues: CASSYGAPNTGELFF. CDR3 nucleotides: TGTGCCAGCAGTTACGGGGCGCCGAACACCGGGGAGCTGTTTTTT. This rearrangement joins TRBV6-5 to TRBJ2-2; possibly TRBD1 for D (5 bases). The CDR3 covers 15 residues. Trimming took 2 bases from V and 0 from J, leaving 7 bases between them. Germline CDR1 is MNHEY and CDR2 is SVGAGI.

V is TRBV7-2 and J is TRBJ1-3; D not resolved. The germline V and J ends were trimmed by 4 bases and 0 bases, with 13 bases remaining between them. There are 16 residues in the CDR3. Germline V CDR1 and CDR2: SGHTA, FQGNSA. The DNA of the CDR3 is TGTGCCAGCAGCTCCCTGTTCGCGTACTCTGGAAACACCATATATTTT. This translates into CASSSLFAYSGNTIYF.

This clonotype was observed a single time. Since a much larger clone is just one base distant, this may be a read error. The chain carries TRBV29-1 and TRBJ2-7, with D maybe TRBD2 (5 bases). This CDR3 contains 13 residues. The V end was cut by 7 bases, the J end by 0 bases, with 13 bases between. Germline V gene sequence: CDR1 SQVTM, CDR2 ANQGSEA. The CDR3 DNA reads TGCAGCGCGTGGGGAGCCCCCTCCTACGAGCAGTACTTC. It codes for CSAWGAPSYEQYF.

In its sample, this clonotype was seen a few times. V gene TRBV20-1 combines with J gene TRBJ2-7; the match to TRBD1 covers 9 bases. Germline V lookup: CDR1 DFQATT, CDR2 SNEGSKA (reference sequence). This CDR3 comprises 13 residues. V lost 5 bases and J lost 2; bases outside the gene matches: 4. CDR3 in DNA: TGCAGTGCTGGACAGGGGTCTCCCTACGAGCAGTACTTC. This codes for CSAGQGSPYEQYF.

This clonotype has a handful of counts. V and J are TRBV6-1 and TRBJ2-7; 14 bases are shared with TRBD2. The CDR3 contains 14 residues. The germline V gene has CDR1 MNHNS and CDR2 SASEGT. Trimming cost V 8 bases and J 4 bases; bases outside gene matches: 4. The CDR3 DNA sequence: TGTGCCAGCCACGGGACTAGCGGGAGATACGAGCAGTACTTC. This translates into CASHGTSGRYEQYF.

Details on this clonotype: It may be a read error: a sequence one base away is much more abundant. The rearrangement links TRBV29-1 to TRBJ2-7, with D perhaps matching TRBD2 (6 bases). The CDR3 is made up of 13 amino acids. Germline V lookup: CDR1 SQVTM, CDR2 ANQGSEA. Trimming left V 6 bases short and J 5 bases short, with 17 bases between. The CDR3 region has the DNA TGCAGCGTGGGGACTCCTCCGGGACACGAGCAGTACTTC. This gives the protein CSVGTPPGHEQYF.